This TCR beta chain was documented in a study of early T cells in non-severe SARS-CoV-2 infection. In germline, CDR1 is SQVTM, CDR2 ANQGSEA. CDR3 length: 13 amino acids. The V end was cut by 5 bases, the J end by 4 bases, with 14 bases between. The table lists this clonotype with many counts. TCRdb called the 5' RACE reads again in MiXCR, with one record for every CDR3 protein. Of 29,000 or so distinct CDR3 sequences listed, roughly 9.7% are singletons. The chain employs TRBV29-1 and TRBJ1-1; D is unresolved. The sample comprised whole blood. The TCR comes from an adult who was a healthcare worker with PCR-confirmed SARS-CoV-2 infection or an uninfected control (not recorded which). The CDR3 region is CSVTFRSVTEAFF. In DNA, the CDR3 is TGCAGCGTTACCTTCCGGTCCGTCACTGAAGCTTTCTTT.